The clone carrying this T cell receptor (beta chain) is medium-sized by share. This sample is part of a study of graft-versus-host responses after intestinal transplantation. Study outcomes and limitations: Researchers found peak circulating GvH clone levels linked to early post-transplant HvG declines.

The plating included around 200,000 irradiated, violet-dye-labeled stimulator cells together with around 200,000 CFSE-labeled responder cells. The CDR3 contains 18 residues. The trim removed 0 bases at V and 4 bases at J, leaving 14 bases unmatched. Germline V gene data show CDR1 as SGHDT and CDR2 as YYEEEE. Sequenced by immunoSEQ multiplex PCR; TCRdb stores in-frame clones only, minus some. The sample includes 6,000 to 8,000 clones, approximately 25% of them seen just once. This rearrangement joins TRBV5-6 to TRBJ2-7, with 9 nucleotides matching TRBD2. This receptor was taken from a human patient who was an organ donor for intestinal transplantation. The input for sequencing was alloreactive CD8+ T cells from a mixed lymphocyte reaction culture, taken before transplantation. Noted subset: CFSE-low proliferating T cells sorted from roughly six-day pre-transplant mixed lymphocyte reaction (GvH or HvG direction). The CDR3 DNA follows: TGTGCCAGCAGCTTGGGCCCACCTAGCGGGATTTGGTATTACGAGCAGTACTTC. This translates into CASSLGPPSGIWYYEQYF.